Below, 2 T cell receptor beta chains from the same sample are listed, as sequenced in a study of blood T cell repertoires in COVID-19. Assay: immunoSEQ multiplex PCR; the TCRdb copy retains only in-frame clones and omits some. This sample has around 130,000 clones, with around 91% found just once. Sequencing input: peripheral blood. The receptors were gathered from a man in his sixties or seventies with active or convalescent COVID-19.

Here the CDR3 reads CASSPLDNYEQYF. The CDR3 nucleotides read TGTGCCAGCAGCCCACTGGACAACTACGAGCAGTACTTC. This chain links TRBV3-1 (or the pseudogene TRBV3-2) with TRBJ2-7, with D possibly matching TRBD1 (5 bases). The CDR3 consists of 13 residues. The V gene's germline CDR1 is LGHDT and CDR2 YNNKEL (reference sequence). V shed 4 bases and J shed 3 bases, with 10 bases lying between them.

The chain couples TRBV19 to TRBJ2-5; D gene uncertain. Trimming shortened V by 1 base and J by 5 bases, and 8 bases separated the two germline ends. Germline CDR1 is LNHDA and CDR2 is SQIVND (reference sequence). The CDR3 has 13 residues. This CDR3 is CASSIVPQETQYF. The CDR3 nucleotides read TGTGCCAGTAGTATAGTACCCCAGGAGACCCAGTACTTC.